The sequence of this T cell receptor (beta chain) was determined in a study of CD8+ T cells in alopecia areata (dated by TCRdb to the late 2010s). Looking at the study overall: The treated patients took part in an open-label pilot trial in which moderate-to-severe alopecia areata was treated with oral tofacitinib at 5 to 10 mg twice daily. Tofacitinib was given for 6 to 18 months, followed by 6 months of follow-up off drug to assess delayed response and recurrence. The SALT score, which quantifies the percentage of affected scalp surface area, was used to measure disease severity in treated patients. In both human patients and the C3H/HeJ mouse model, the study applied high-throughput TCRbeta sequencing to look at T cell clonal expansion in alopecia areata. On the human side, TCRbeta sequencing was run on scalp tissue and on sorted CD4+ and CD8+ peripheral blood T cells from healthy controls and from alopecia areata patients with either patchy or totalis/universalis disease. Biopsies were taken from tofacitinib-treated patients at baseline and at 4 and 24 weeks of treatment, and a later scalp biopsy was taken in several of the tofacitinib-treated patients. Scalp clonality was compared across normal scalp (n=4), patchy alopecia areata scalp (n=8), and alopecia totalis/universalis scalp (n=8). The RNA source kit depended on sample type: the PAXgene miRNA kit for fixed scalp, the miRNeasy kit for PBMCs, and the RNeasy kit for mouse skin. immunoSEQ multiplex PCR using 35 Vbeta forward primers and 13 Jbeta reverse primers was used to amplify TCRbeta CDR3 regions. Study-wide conclusions, independent of this receptor: TCR sequences shared between patients were less clear than in mice, possibly partly because of HLA diversity in the patient population. Many expanded lesional clones were found to persist in scalp and blood during tofacitinib treatment, and relapse after treatment cessation may be partly explained by this persistence. Scalp TCR repertoire analysis is complicated because resident alphabeta T cells in normal human skin are also sequenced, whereas mouse skin is dominated by gammadelta T cells. Compared with normal scalp, lesional scalp had higher clonality and more expanded CD8+ clones, particularly in alopecia totalis/universalis, a pattern that suggests antigenic drive. Tofacitinib significantly lowered scalp clonality and the number of expanded CD8+ clones among the top 100 scalp clones. The treated cohort was small, with a single nonresponder, so links between baseline CD8+ expansion and response need larger studies.

The time point tag for this specimen amounts to: about 4 weeks on oral tofacitinib. The sample's treatment or condition label, in plain terms: oral pan-JAK inhibitor, 5-10 mg twice daily. Peripheral blood and lesional scalp punch biopsies were obtained from patients with alopecia areata. PBMCs were separated by density centrifugation and stained for CD3, CD4 and CD8, after which CD4+ and CD8+ T cells were sorted on a FACSAria. The method was the immunoSEQ multiplex PCR assay. RNA was extracted from all samples and reverse transcribed into cDNA, which served as template for TCR sequencing. First-strand cDNA was synthesized using SuperScript III with a 2:1 mix of oligo-dT and random hexamers. A synthetic immune receptor repertoire was used to assess amplification bias, and residual bias was removed computationally. Under the source paper's analysis protocol: After raw reads were preprocessed to remove errors, the CDR3 was defined following IMGT conventions as running from the conserved cysteine to phenylalanine. To get clonality, Shannon entropy was normalized by log2 of the number of productive unique TCRs and the result was subtracted from 1. CD4 or CD8 identity of scalp clones was inferred by cross-referencing scalp TCRbeta sequences with sorted blood CD4 and CD8 repertoires. TCRdb provides this immuneACCESS table in a form limited to in-frame rearrangements. Some clones are lacking; in checked studies, under half of them reflect an unresolved V gene, and why the rest are absent is not known. From that table come the V and J calls and clone size; the DNA was used to work out D and trimming. The sample table holds 170,000 or so clones, of which 65% were seen once. The ten largest account for approximately 0.9% of the sample.

On this clone: It has no known antigen specificity. Base qualities are not at hand, and no much larger clone is one base apart.

Trimming takes 5 bases from V and 6 bases from J, and the germline ends sit 16 bases apart. Taken from cysteine to phenylalanine, the CDR3 has 15 residues. Just the 45-base CDR3 DNA is kept, in frame starting at base 1. CDR1 and CDR2 were assigned from the germline V gene as SGHTA and FQGNSA. Recombination joined TRBV7-2 with TRBJ1-4; the D gene is possibly TRBD1, with 5 bases matching. The TCR originated in a human donor with alopecia areata. The specimen comprised CD4+ T cells sorted from blood, sampled at week 4, from a patient treated with tofacitinib. The CDR3 protein sequence reads: CASSGSGSMDEKLFF. Read as DNA, the sequence is TGTGCCAGCAGCGGCTCAGGGTCAATGGATGAAAAACTGTTTTTT.